This T cell receptor (beta chain) was observed in a study of blood T cell repertoires in COVID-19. Study details: The United States, Italy and Spain supplied acute and convalescent COVID-19 samples. The analysed material was cDNA or gDNA that came from T cells, B-cell-depleted T cells, or PBMCs.

Recruited during active infection, patients (from Seattle) were subsequently followed longitudinally. Data came from immunoSEQ multiplex PCR; TCRdb stores just in-frame clones and leaves some out. The data hold some 360,000 clones, with 89% observed a single time. Germline assignment: CDR1 MNHEY and CDR2 SVGAGI. The CDR3 runs to 12 residues. V shed 6 bases and J 6 bases; nucleotides not matched to a gene: 1. Sequencing was done on a sample of peripheral blood. The receptor was derived from a woman aged 60-70 years with COVID-19, enrolled during active disease. The chain combines TRBV6-5 with TRBJ1-5; 8 nucleotides line up with TRBD1. The DNA of the CDR3 is TGTGCCAGCAGAACAGGGGGTCAGCCCCAGCATTTT. As protein: CASRTGGQPQHF.